These 18 T cell receptor beta chains were sequenced from one sample in a study of long-term antiretroviral therapy in people with HIV. Survey-level immunoSEQ v3.0 assays were run. Generated by immunoSEQ multiplex PCR, the TCRdb table keeps only in-frame clones and is missing some. The sample records 30,000 to 40,000 clones, around 79% being singletons. The sample here was unsorted PBMCs, taken 0.6 years after starting antiretroviral therapy. The receptor set was obtained from a man aged 18 to 30 with HIV.

As DNA, the CDR3 is TGTGCCAGCAGTTTAGACAGGGGGGTGACTGAAGCTTTCTTT. This encodes CASSLDRGVTEAFF. V and J are TRBV6-1 and TRBJ1-1; 9 bases align to TRBD1. Trimming cost V 5 bases and J 5 bases; bases outside gene matches: 6. Germline loops: CDR1 MNHNS, CDR2 SASEGT. This CDR3 region has 14 residues.

The rearrangement links TRBV28 to TRBJ1-3, with 9 positions matching TRBD1. V shed 4 bases, J shed 4 bases, and the junction held 5 bases outside the gene matches. The CDR3 is 15 residues long. Germline CDR1 reads MDHEN; CDR2 reads SYDVKM. The CDR3 region is CASSSGTGRGNTIYF. As DNA, the CDR3 is TGTGCCAGCAGTTCTGGGACAGGGAGAGGAAACACCATATATTTT.

The rearrangement links TRBV18 to TRBJ2-3, with 8 bases aligning to TRBD2. The germline V gene has CDR1 KGHSH and CDR2 LQKENI. The CDR3 spans 16 residues. V trimming: 8 bases; J trimming: 5 bases; junction bases outside the gene matches: 15. The CDR3 loop is CASHYALAGGEDTQYF. The CDR3 DNA sequence: TGTGCCAGCCACTACGCGTTGGCGGGAGGAGAAGATACGCAGTATTTT.

The chain has TRBV5-1 and TRBJ2-3; D is uncertain. This CDR3 has 15 amino acids. The germline V and J ends were trimmed by 7 bases and 4 bases, with 19 bases remaining between them. Germline CDR1 and CDR2: SGHRS and YFSETQ. In nucleotides, the CDR3 is TGCGCCAGCTTGAAAGAGCCCCAAATCGCAGATACGCAGTATTTT. Protein: CASLKEPQIADTQYF. The whole variable domain, remainder taken from reference TRBV5-1 and TRBJ2-3, is KAGVTQTPRYLIKTRGQQVTLSCSPISGHRSVSWYQQTPGQGLQFLFEYFSETQRNKGNFPGRFSGRQFSNSRSEMNVSTLELGDSALYLCASLKEPQIADTQYFGPGTRLTVL.

The J gene is TRBJ2-2, the V gene TRBV7-3; no clear D gene. Trimming pared 1 base from V and 6 bases from J, leaving 12 bases between. Germline V CDR1 and CDR2: SGHTA, FQGTGA. The length of the CDR3 is 15 residues. CDR3 region: CASSLIRSPAGELFF. The CDR3 DNA is TGTGCCAGCAGCTTAATCCGTTCCCCCGCCGGGGAGCTGTTTTTT.

The chain employs TRBV27 and TRBJ2-2; D might be TRBD1 (6 bases). The V and J ends lost 2 bases and 0 bases respectively, with 10 bases between them. CDR3 size: 16 residues. CDR1 is MNHEY, CDR2 SMNVEV, per germline (reference sequence). CDR3 amino acids: CASSLLGQANTGELFF. DNA for the CDR3: TGTGCCAGCAGTTTACTGGGACAAGCGAACACCGGGGAGCTGTTTTTT.

This chain uses TRBV5-4 with TRBJ2-2; either TRBD1 or TRBD2 may fit D (5 bases each). The V gene's germline CDR1 is SGHNT and CDR2 YYREEE (reference sequence). This CDR3 is 15 amino acids long. V lost 3 bases and J 2 bases, leaving 11 bases between the germline ends. Written as DNA, the CDR3 is TGTGCCAGCAGCTGGGGGTCCTCAAACACCGGGGAGCTGTTTTTT. It is translated as CASSWGSSNTGELFF.

This clone occurred a few times. The chain uses TRBV21-1 and TRBJ1-5; TRBD1 was called by the table and not checked on the DNA. TRBV21-1 is designated a pseudogene. The CDR3 has 14 amino acids. CDR3 loop: CASSKVYRSRAQHF. DNA for the CDR3: TGTGCCAGCAGCAAAGTTTACAGGTCAAGAGCCCAGCATTTT.

The V gene is TRBV14, the J gene TRBJ2-7, with 15 positions matching TRBD2. Trimming took 4 bases from V and 0 from J; bases not matched to a gene: 7. The CDR3 runs to 18 residues. Germline CDR1 reads SGHDN; CDR2 reads FVKESK. The CDR3 is CASSPGTSGRWSSYEQYF. The CDR3, as DNA: TGTGCCAGCAGCCCAGGGACTAGCGGGAGGTGGAGCTCCTACGAGCAGTACTTC.

The V and J genes are TRBV9 and TRBJ2-1, with 10 positions matching TRBD1. This CDR3 comprises 18 residues. The germline V gene encodes CDR1 SGDLS and CDR2 YYNGEE. J gave up 11 bases and V 0 bases, and 17 bases lay outside the gene matches. The CDR3 here is CASSVVGGPGQGYHQQFF. DNA for the CDR3: TGTGCCAGCAGCGTAGTAGGAGGACCGGGACAGGGGTATCATCAGCAGTTCTTC.

The chain links TRBV5-6 to TRBJ2-3; D unclear. V was cut by 1 base and J by 7 bases, with 10 bases left in between. This CDR3 is built from 13 residues. The germline V gene has CDR1 SGHDT and CDR2 YYEEEE. CDR3 region: CASSLTLRHTQYF. CDR3 coding DNA: TGTGCCAGCAGCTTGACACTGCGTCATACGCAGTATTTT.

This chain uses TRBV20-1 with TRBJ2-7; D is unresolved. There are 11 residues in the CDR3. In germline, CDR1 is DFQATT, CDR2 SNEGSKA (reference sequence). With 5 bases removed from V and 1 base from J, the gap between germline ends came to 6 bases. For the CDR3, the DNA is TGCAGTGCTGAGTCGTCCTACGAGCAGTACTTC. Residues: CSAESSYEQYF.

This clone has a handful of counts. The CDR3 protein is CAIRQGARTEAFF. In DNA, the CDR3 is TGTGCCATTCGACAGGGGGCGAGGACTGAAGCTTTCTTT. The chain combines TRBV10-3 with TRBJ1-1, with TRBD1 matching 10 bases. V gave up 9 bases and J gave up 5 bases; unmatched junction bases: 6. Germline V CDR1 and CDR2: ENHRY, SYGVKD. The length of the CDR3 is 13 residues.

The rearrangement links TRBV4-2 to TRBJ1-4, with D possibly matching TRBD1 (5 bases). The CDR3 is 14 residues long. Trimming removed 0 bases from V and 7 bases from J, with 9 bases in between. Germline V lookup: CDR1 LGHNA, CDR2 YNFKEQ. This chain's CDR3 is CASSQDRGGEKLFF. DNA for the CDR3: TGTGCCAGCAGCCAAGATAGGGGTGGTGAAAAACTGTTTTTT.

The rearrangement uses TRBV6-6 and TRBJ2-5; D is possibly TRBD2 (6 bases). This CDR3 is built from 14 residues. Germline CDR1 and CDR2: MNHNY and SVGAGI (reference sequence). V was trimmed by 7 bases and J by 5 bases, leaving 17 bases between them. CDR3 sequence (DNA): TGTGCCAGCACCTCACTAGCATCTGCGGAGACCCAGTACTTC. Translating it yields CASTSLASAETQYF.

This clone was seen just once. V gene TRBV7-2 combines with J gene TRBJ2-2; D is undetermined. The CDR3 is 13 residues long. Germline loops: CDR1 SGHTA, CDR2 FQGNSA. V lost 5 bases to trimming and J lost 4 bases, with 8 bases between them. The CDR3 region is CASSTQRTGELFF. The DNA of the CDR3 is TGTGCCAGCAGCACCCAGCGCACCGGGGAGCTGTTTTTT.

The chain joins TRBV19 to TRBJ2-2; D is unresolved. Germline V gene lookup returns CDR1 LNHDA and CDR2 SQIVND (reference sequence). With 6 bases removed from V and 2 bases from J, the gap between germline ends came to 7 bases. CDR3 length: 13 amino acids. CDR3 nucleotide sequence: TGTGCCAGTAGGCGGATTAACACCGGGGAGCTGTTTTTT. Translated, it gives CASRRINTGELFF.

This chain uses TRBV28 with TRBJ2-4; D is unresolved. The CDR3 covers 11 residues. Trimming removed 7 bases at V and 6 bases at J, with 7 bases between. Germline V gene data show CDR1 as MDHEN and CDR2 as SYDVKM. CDR3 sequence reads: CASMGLNIQYF. The CDR3 DNA reads as TGTGCCAGCATGGGATTAAACATTCAGTACTTC. The full variable domain, rest sourced from reference TRBV28 and TRBJ2-4, is DVKVTQSSRYLVKRTGEKVFLECVQDMDHENMFWYRQDPGLGLRLIYFSYDVKMKEKGDIPEGYSVSREKKERFSLILESASTNQTSMYLCASMGLNIQYFGAGTRLSVL.